Described below is a single T cell receptor beta chain sequence and its context. The data derive from a study of blood T cells in healthy people across ages. Trimming cost V 7 bases and J 4 bases, with 14 bases left between them. Looked up from germline, CDR1 is MNHEY and CDR2 is SVGEGT. The CDR3 is 14 amino acids. Each of the donors had 9 to 10 milliliters of peripheral blood drawn into EDTA-treated Vacutainer tubes. In each sample, at least 6.5 million PBMCs were isolated. A sample-barcoded 5' primer and a J-beta primer mix were used in a second PCR of about 7 to 12 cycles. Via MiXCR, TCRdb re-called the 5' RACE reads, giving one row per CDR3 protein. The table lists approximately 1.5 million distinct CDR3 sequences, around 40% of them singletons.

Sequencing was performed on blood. This TCR was recovered from a woman in her late teens or twenties in good health. V is TRBV6-2 or TRBV6-3 and J is TRBJ1-5, with D tentatively TRBD1 (5 bases). The CDR3 region has the DNA TGTGCCAGCACCTTGAGGGGCCTTAATCAGCCCCAGCATTTT. It is translated as CASTLRGLNQPQHF.